Shown below are 24 T cell receptor beta chains from a single sample sequenced in a study of early stage breast cancer tumors. The data were produced by immunoSEQ multiplex PCR, yet TCRdb's version contains in-frame clones alone and is incomplete. The sample contains some 5,500 clones, around 70% of which appear only once. Sequenced: normal breast tissue next to the tumor. The receptors were gathered from a person aged 55 to 75 with breast cancer.

The V and J genes are TRBV9 and TRBJ2-2; D possibly corresponds to TRBD1 (6 bases). V was clipped by 4 bases and J by 5 bases, with 18 bases between them. There are 16 residues in the CDR3. From germline, CDR1 is SGDLS and CDR2 YYNGEE. The CDR3 nucleotides read TGTGCCAGCAGCATACGCAGGACAGAGGGAACCGGGGAGCTGTTTTTT. This encodes CASSIRRTEGTGELFF.

This clone was counted only a few times. This chain links TRBV7-9 with TRBJ2-2; the D gene is possibly TRBD2 (6 bases). The CDR3 is made up of 15 amino acids. The V end was cut by 4 bases, the J end by 5 bases, with 14 bases between. Germline CDR1 is SEHNR and CDR2 is FQNEAQ (reference sequence). The CDR3 bases are TGTGCCAGCAGCTCATCCTCGGGGGATACCGGGGAGCTGTTTTTT. Residues: CASSSSSGDTGELFF.

The rearrangement uses TRBV2 and TRBJ2-4; D is uncertain. The germline V and J ends were trimmed by 0 bases and 7 bases, with 10 bases remaining between them. This CDR3 has 14 amino acids. CDR1 and CDR2 from the germline V gene are SNHLY and FYNNEI. CDR3 protein: CASSEAVGFNIQYF. The CDR3 DNA reads TGTGCCAGCAGTGAAGCTGTGGGGTTCAACATTCAGTACTTC.

This clone was seen only a few times. The rearrangement uses TRBV5-5 and TRBJ1-5, with D possibly matching TRBD1 (6 bases). Between the trimmed V and J ends, which lost 1 base and 3 bases, there was a span of 11 bases. The CDR3 runs to 15 residues. Germline CDR1 and CDR2: SGHKS and YYEKEE (reference sequence). This CDR3 is CASSLTGSYNQPQHF. The CDR3 DNA follows: TGTGCCAGCAGCTTGACAGGGTCCTACAATCAGCCCCAGCATTTT.

CDR3 in amino acids: CASSSGQGPGYTF. CDR3 bases: TGTGCCAGCAGCTCGGGACAGGGTCCTGGCTACACCTTC. V is TRBV7-9 and J is TRBJ1-2; 9 bases are shared with TRBD1. Germline V lookup: CDR1 SEHNR, CDR2 FQNEAQ (reference sequence). V trimming: 4 bases; J trimming: 7 bases; junction bases outside the gene matches: 4. This CDR3 contains 13 residues.

The CDR3 DNA sequence: TGTGCCAGTAGTATTGGGTTTGGACAGGTCTACGAGCAGTACTTC. It yields the protein CASSIGFGQVYEQYF. V is TRBV19 and J is TRBJ2-7; 7 bases map to TRBD1. Germline trimming cut 3 bases from V and 3 bases from J; bases unmatched to any gene: 8. The CDR3 runs 15 residues. Germline V gene lookup returns CDR1 LNHDA and CDR2 SQIVND (reference sequence).

The J gene is TRBJ2-3, the V gene TRBV30; 8 nucleotides match TRBD1. The CDR3 loop spans 16 amino acids. Germline CDR1 GTSNPN, CDR2 SVGIG (reference sequence). The V and J ends lost 2 bases and 4 bases, in that order; junction bases with no gene match: 11. CDR3 amino acids: CAWSLSWTGMPDTQYF. The CDR3 DNA is TGTGCCTGGAGTCTTTCTTGGACAGGGATGCCAGATACGCAGTATTTT.

V gene TRBV28 combines with J gene TRBJ1-5; the D is unclear. The V gene lost 6 bases and the J gene lost 0 bases, with 9 bases spanning the gap. Germline assignment: CDR1 MDHEN and CDR2 SYDVKM. CDR3 length: 14 residues. The chain's CDR3 is CASSAGGSNQPQHF. As DNA, the CDR3 is TGTGCCAGCAGCGCGGGTGGTAGCAATCAGCCCCAGCATTTT.

This clone was observed a handful of times. The chain carries TRBV11-2 and TRBJ2-2; 8 positions agree with TRBD1. The CDR3 has 17 amino acids. Per germline, CDR1 SGHAT and CDR2 FQNNGV. The V segment lost 2 bases and the J segment 7 bases; nucleotides outside the gene matches: 12. In DNA, the CDR3 is TGTGCCAGCAGCTTATCTCGGCAGGGGGCGGTCAACGGGGAGCTGTTTTTT. This gives the protein CASSLSRQGAVNGELFF. The whole variable domain, remainder taken from reference TRBV11-2 and TRBJ2-2, is EAGVAQSPRYKIIEKRQSVAFWCNPISGHATLYWYQQILGQGPKLLIQFQNNGVVDDSQLPKDRFSAERLKGVDSTLKIQPAKLEDSAVYLCASSLSRQGAVNGELFFGEGSRLTVL.

This sequence joins TRBV2 and TRBJ2-1; 9 bases are shared with TRBD2. The ends lost 2 bases at V and 0 bases at J; junction bases unmatched: 5. Germline values: CDR1 SNHLY, CDR2 FYNNEI. The CDR3 has 17 residues. The CDR3 sequence: CASSEIAGAPSYNEQFF. CDR3 bases: TGTGCCAGCAGTGAAATAGCGGGAGCCCCCTCCTACAATGAGCAGTTCTTC. The full variable domain, with the rest looked up from reference TRBV2 and TRBJ2-1, is EPEVTQTPSHQVTQMGQEVILRCVPISNHLYFYWYRQILGQKVEFLVSFYNNEISEKSEIFDDQFSVERPDGSNFTLKIRSTKLEDSAMYFCASSEIAGAPSYNEQFFGPGTRLTVL.

This chain links TRBV21-1 with TRBJ1-4. TRBV21-1 is assigned pseudogene status. The CDR3 is made up of 10 amino acids. CDR3 coding DNA: TGTGCCAGCAGGCAGGAAGGACGGTTTTTT. Amino acids: CASRQEGRFF.

The chain recombines TRBV7-2 with TRBJ1-1; no definite D call. CDR1 is SGHTA, CDR2 FQGNSA, per germline. V was clipped by 2 bases and J by 10 bases, with 14 bases between them. There are 13 residues in the CDR3. The CDR3 sequence: CASSLTFGGVAFF. The CDR3 DNA reads as TGTGCCAGCAGCTTAACTTTCGGAGGTGTAGCTTTCTTT.

The chain is built from TRBV7-2 and TRBJ2-7; 7 nucleotides match TRBD2. CDR3 length: 15 residues. The trim removed 5 bases at V and 0 bases at J, leaving 7 bases unmatched. Germline CDR1 reads SGHTA; CDR2 reads FQGNSA. In DNA form, the CDR3 reads TGTGCCAGCAGCATTAGCGGGCAGCCCTCCTACGAGCAGTACTTC. It translates to CASSISGQPSYEQYF.

This clone was detected a few times. The chain couples TRBV7-9 to TRBJ2-7, with D possibly TRBD2 on 5 matching bases. This CDR3 is built from 13 residues. In germline, CDR1 is SEHNR, CDR2 FQNEAQ (reference sequence). V was shortened by 2 bases and J by 5 bases, with 10 bases between the two germline ends. The chain's CDR3 is CASSLTAEHEQYF. CDR3 nucleotide sequence: TGTGCCAGCAGCTTAACAGCGGAGCACGAGCAGTACTTC.

This clone was picked up a small number of times. This chain uses TRBV28 with TRBJ1-1, with D possibly matching TRBD1 (5 bases). Per the germline V gene, CDR1 is MDHEN and CDR2 is SYDVKM. The CDR3 is made up of 13 amino acids. V was cut by 6 bases and J by 7 bases, with 15 bases left in between. The CDR3 here is CASSPIGASEAFF. For the CDR3, the DNA is TGTGCCAGCAGCCCAATCGGGGCCAGTGAAGCTTTCTTT.

This clone counts as large (0.1 to 1%). The CDR3 bases are TGTGCCAGCAGCCAAGACTTCTCCCTCGAGCAGTACTTC. Its protein product is CASSQDFSLEQYF. The chain recombines TRBV4-2 with TRBJ2-7; D is unresolved. Trimming stripped 0 bases from V and 6 bases from J, with 9 bases between. The germline gives CDR1 LGHNA, CDR2 YNFKEQ. The CDR3 extends over 13 amino acids.

The chain has TRBV5-1 and TRBJ2-2; 13 bases match TRBD2. The CDR3 runs to 16 residues. Losses at the gene ends were 4 bases for V and 7 bases for J; bases not matched to a gene: 7. Germline loops: CDR1 SGHRS, CDR2 YFSETQ. CDR3 bases: TGCGCCAGCAGCCATACTAGCGGGGGGGCCGGCGGGGAGCTGTTTTTT. Translated, it gives CASSHTSGGAGGELFF.

The chain combines TRBV25-1 with TRBJ1-1; no clear D. Trimming removed 4 bases at V and 1 base at J, with 7 bases between. CDR1 and CDR2 from the germline V gene are MGHDK and SYGVNS. This CDR3 is built from 13 residues. CDR3 DNA: TGTGCCAGCAGTGTGGGATGGAACACTGAAGCTTTCTTT. It is translated as CASSVGWNTEAFF.

This clone was seen a few times. This sequence joins TRBV29-1 and TRBJ2-1; the match to TRBD2 covers 7 bases. CDR1 and CDR2 (germline): SQVTM, ANQGSEA. CDR3 length: 16 residues. The V segment lost 1 base and the J segment 6 bases; nucleotides outside the gene matches: 12. In DNA form, the CDR3 reads TGCAGCGTTGAAGGCAGGACGGGACTACTACTCAATGAGCAGTTCTTC. Protein product: CSVEGRTGLLLNEQFF.

The V and J genes are TRBV19 and TRBJ2-3; 10 bases line up with TRBD2. V was clipped by 5 bases and J by 5 bases; unmatched bases: 10. The CDR3 extends over 16 amino acids. CDR1 is LNHDA and CDR2 is SQIVND in the germline V gene (reference sequence). The CDR3 loop reads CASSLRSGGAGDTQYF. In nucleotides, the CDR3 is TGTGCCAGTAGTCTCAGAAGCGGGGGGGCCGGAGATACGCAGTATTTT.

CDR3 loop: CASSPNSGGISSYNEQFF. CDR3 DNA sequence: TGTGCCAGCAGCCCGAACTCGGGGGGGATAAGCTCCTACAATGAGCAGTTCTTC. The rearrangement links TRBV4-2 to TRBJ2-1; 8 bases map to TRBD2. V lost 4 bases to trimming and J lost 0 bases; unmatched junction nucleotides: 11. The CDR3 loop spans 18 amino acids. Germline CDR1 reads LGHNA; CDR2 reads YNFKEQ.

The chain employs TRBV7-6 and TRBJ2-5; D assignment may be TRBD1 or TRBD2 (6 bases each). Looked up from germline, CDR1 is SGHVS and CDR2 is FNYEAQ. V lost 5 bases and J lost 4, with 17 bases in between. This CDR3 spans 15 amino acids. This CDR3 is CASSLGTKGGETQYF. The CDR3 DNA sequence: TGTGCCAGCAGCCTCGGGACCAAGGGGGGAGAGACCCAGTACTTC.

The chain joins TRBV5-1 to TRBJ2-5, with D possibly TRBD1 on 6 matching bases. Germline-derived CDR1 and CDR2 are SGHRS and YFSETQ. There are 15 residues in the CDR3. V was clipped by 1 base and J by 0 bases, with 10 bases between them. DNA of the CDR3: TGCGCCAGCAGCTTGAACAGGGCGAACCAAGAGACCCAGTACTTC. Its translation is CASSLNRANQETQYF.

The rearrangement uses TRBV19 and TRBJ2-5; D possibly corresponds to TRBD2 (6 bases). CDR3 length: 14 amino acids. Germline V gives CDR1 LNHDA, CDR2 SQIVND (reference sequence). The ends were cut back, 3 bases at V and 1 base at J, with 9 bases in the middle. CDR3 sequence: CASSIPGVQETQYF. Written as DNA, the CDR3 is TGTGCCAGTAGTATTCCGGGGGTCCAAGAGACCCAGTACTTC.